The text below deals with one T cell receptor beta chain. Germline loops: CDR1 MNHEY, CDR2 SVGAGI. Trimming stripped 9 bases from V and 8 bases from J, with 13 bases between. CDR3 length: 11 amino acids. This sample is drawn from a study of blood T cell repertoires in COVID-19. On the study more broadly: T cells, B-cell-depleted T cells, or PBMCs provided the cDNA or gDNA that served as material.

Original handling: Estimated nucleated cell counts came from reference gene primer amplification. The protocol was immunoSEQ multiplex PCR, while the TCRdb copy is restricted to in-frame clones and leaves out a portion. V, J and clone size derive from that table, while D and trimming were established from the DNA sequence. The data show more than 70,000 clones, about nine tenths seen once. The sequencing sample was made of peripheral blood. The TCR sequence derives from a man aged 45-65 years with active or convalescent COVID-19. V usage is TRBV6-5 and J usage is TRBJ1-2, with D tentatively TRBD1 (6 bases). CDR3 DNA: TGTGCCAGTTCCCAGGGGCGCGGCTACACCTTC. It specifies CASSQGRGYTF.